These 26 T cell receptor beta chains share one sample of origin, sequenced in a study of T cells in Graves' hyperthyroidism and ophthalmopathy. RNA transcripts yielded amplified TCR beta CDR3 regions. The HTBI primer set drove a first-round RT-PCR of the TCR CDR3. TCRdb fed the multiplex PCR reads into MiXCR, producing one record per CDR3 protein. This table holds about half a million distinct CDR3 sequences, approximately 23% found once. Sample: blood. The source of these receptors is a woman aged 70-85 years with Graves' ophthalmopathy.

This clonotype was observed many times. This chain uses TRBV6-6 with TRBJ1-5, with D uncertain. The CDR3 covers 15 residues. Germline lookup yields CDR1 MNHNY and CDR2 SVGAGI (reference sequence). The V and J ends lost 0 bases and 4 bases respectively, with 10 bases between them. In DNA form, the CDR3 reads TGTGCCAGCAGTTACTCGTATACCACTAATCAGCCCCAGCATTTT. As protein: CASSYSYTTNQPQHF.

V gene TRBV3-1 combines with J gene TRBJ2-5, with 10 positions matching TRBD2. V shed 4 bases and J 3 bases; nucleotides not matched to a gene: 2. Germline V CDR1 and CDR2: LGHDT, YNNKEL (reference sequence). CDR3 size: 14 residues. The CDR3 region is CASSRGTSEETQYF. CDR3 bases: TGTGCCAGCAGCCGTGGGACTAGCGAAGAGACCCAGTACTTC.

This sequence joins TRBV30 and TRBJ1-5, with 7 positions matching TRBD1. The CDR3 is made up of 13 amino acids. J was trimmed by 9 bases and V by 2 bases; bases with no gene match: 7. Germline-derived CDR1 and CDR2 are GTSNPN and SVGIG (reference sequence). Written as DNA, the CDR3 is TGTGCCTGGAGTACGGACAGGCTCGGGCCCCAGCATTTT. This sequence encodes CAWSTDRLGPQHF.

This clonotype was observed a handful of times. The CDR3 nucleotides read TGCAGTGCTACCCCCCAGGCAGCCTATGGCTACACCTTC. This sequence encodes CSATPQAAYGYTF. The V gene is TRBV20-1, the J gene TRBJ1-2; D is unclear. This CDR3 spans 13 amino acids. Deletions cut 4 bases from V and 4 bases from J, with 13 bases between. Germline CDR1 is DFQATT and CDR2 is SNEGSKA (reference sequence).

This clonotype was found a few times. The chain combines TRBV4-3 with TRBJ2-3; 8 nucleotides align to TRBD2. CDR1 and CDR2 (germline): LGHNA, YSLEER. After removal of 2 bases from V and 3 bases from J, the junction contained 4 bases not matched to a gene. The CDR3 extends over 15 amino acids. CDR3 sequence: CASSQFSGSTDTQYF. In DNA form, the CDR3 reads TGCGCCAGCAGCCAATTCAGCGGGAGTACAGATACGCAGTATTTT.

The genes are TRBV24-1 and TRBJ2-3; unclear D gene. The ends were cut back, 9 bases at V and 6 bases at J, with 12 bases in the middle. CDR3 size: 12 residues. Germline CDR1 KGHDR, CDR2 SFDVKD. For the CDR3, the DNA is TGTGCCACCGCACAGACCTCGGATACGCAGTATTTT. Translation: CATAQTSDTQYF.

Regarding this clonotype: A far larger clone is just one base off, so this is likely a read error. The rearrangement uses TRBV15 and TRBJ2-7, with D perhaps TRBD1 (6 bases). Looked up from germline, CDR1 is LNHNV and CDR2 is YYDKDF (reference sequence). V was shortened by 5 bases and J by 4 bases, with 9 bases between the two germline ends. This CDR3 is built from 12 residues. The CDR3 DNA reads TGTGCCACCAGCCTCGACAGGTACGAGCAGTACTTC. This sequence encodes CATSLDRYEQYF.

This clonotype came up many times. The genes are TRBV12-3 or TRBV12-4 and TRBJ2-3; 9 bases are shared with TRBD2. V was pared by 6 bases and J by 2 bases, with 6 bases of the junction left unmatched. CDR3 length: 15 amino acids. In DNA form, the CDR3 reads TGTGCCAGCAGCCGACTAGCGGAGAACACAGATACGCAGTATTTT. Its translation is CASSRLAENTDTQYF.

Ten or more counts support this clonotype. The chain joins TRBV29-1 to TRBJ2-3; perhaps D is TRBD1 or TRBD2 (5 bases each). The CDR3 contains 14 residues. The ends were cut back, 7 bases at V and 4 bases at J, with 18 bases in the middle. Germline CDR1 SQVTM, CDR2 ANQGSEA. The CDR3 loop reads CSASLEGWADTQYF. The CDR3 region has the DNA TGCAGCGCCAGCCTAGAGGGGTGGGCAGATACGCAGTATTTT.

This clonotype was picked up a small number of times. The rearrangement joins TRBV10-2 to TRBJ2-1; 7 nucleotides match TRBD2. The CDR3 has 12 amino acids. Losses at the gene ends were 9 bases for V and 10 bases for J; bases not matched to a gene: 9. Germline V CDR1 and CDR2: WSHSY, SAAADI. DNA of the CDR3: TGCGCCAGTTCGGGAGGACCCCTGGAGCAGTTCTTC. Its protein product is CASSGGPLEQFF.

This clonotype has just a few counts. Written as DNA, the CDR3 is TGTGCCAGCAGTTACGGGGCAGGAAGAGGTTCACCCCTCCACTTT. This codes for CASSYGAGRGSPLHF. This rearrangement joins TRBV6-5 to TRBJ1-6; a weak D match, TRBD1 (5 bases). Germline V lookup: CDR1 MNHEY, CDR2 SVGAGI. The V end lost 2 bases, the J end lost 9 bases, and 14 bases lay between the germline ends. The length of the CDR3 is 15 residues.

The chain links TRBV19 to TRBJ2-5; 9 bases are shared with TRBD1. With V trimmed by 4 bases and J by 5 bases, 11 bases remained unmatched. Looked up from germline, CDR1 is LNHDA and CDR2 is SQIVND (reference sequence). The CDR3 is 16 residues long. The CDR3 reads CASSRDGTGLRETQYF. In DNA, the CDR3 is TGTGCCAGTAGTAGGGACGGGACAGGGCTAAGGGAGACCCAGTACTTC.

The J gene is TRBJ1-2, the V gene TRBV11-2, with TRBD1 identical over 8 bases. V was clipped by 5 bases and J by 2 bases; unmatched bases: 7. The CDR3 consists of 15 residues. Germline V CDR1 and CDR2: SGHAT, FQNNGV. CDR3 nucleotides: TGTGCCAGCAGCGGCCGGGACAGGCGGAACTATGGCTACACCTTC. Its protein product is CASSGRDRRNYGYTF.

This clonotype was recorded a few times. This sequence joins TRBV9 and TRBJ2-5, with D hard to call. The V gene's germline CDR1 is SGDLS and CDR2 YYNGEE. This CDR3 is 13 amino acids long. Trimming left V 3 bases short and J 5 bases short, with 11 bases between. In DNA, the CDR3 is TGTGCCAGCAGCGAGGATCGGGTGGAGACCCAGTACTTC. Protein: CASSEDRVETQYF.

CDR3 coding DNA: TGTGCCTCTCAGATCCCAACTGAAAACATTCAGTACTTC. This translates into CASQIPTENIQYF. J is TRBJ2-4 and V is TRBV5-4; D unclear. Trimming took off 10 bases at V and 5 bases at J, with 16 bases between the two ends. The germline CDR1 and CDR2 sequences are SGHNT and YYREEE (reference sequence). CDR3 length: 13 amino acids.

V usage is TRBV3-1 and J usage is TRBJ2-2; the match to TRBD2 covers 9 bases. The trim removed 2 bases at V and 5 bases at J, leaving 6 bases unmatched. This CDR3 has 16 amino acids. Germline lookup yields CDR1 LGHDT and CDR2 YNNKEL (reference sequence). CDR3: CASSQLAGKGTGELFF. DNA for the CDR3: TGTGCCAGCAGCCAACTAGCGGGAAAGGGTACCGGGGAGCTGTTTTTT.

This clonotype was counted a single time. Germline and junction disagree at one end, which may indicate a read error. This rearrangement joins TRBV20-1 to TRBJ2-5, with 7 bases that match TRBD2. The CDR3 has 15 residues. Per the germline V gene, CDR1 is DFQATT and CDR2 is SNEGSKA (reference sequence). CDR3 sequence reads: CSAYSSGALQETRYF. The CDR3 DNA reads as TGCAGTGCTTATTCTAGCGGAGCCCTACAAGAGACCCGGTACTTC.

The chain uses TRBV11-2 and TRBJ2-6, with D perhaps TRBD1 (7 bases). This CDR3 spans 17 amino acids. Germline V gene sequence: CDR1 SGHAT, CDR2 FQNNGV. V was cut by 3 bases and J by 2 bases, with 14 bases left in between. CDR3 residues: CASSLGRGRTGANVLTF. The CDR3 DNA sequence: TGTGCCAGCAGCTTGGGCAGGGGGAGGACTGGGGCCAACGTCCTGACTTTC. The entire variable domain, with the rest obtained from reference TRBV11-2 and TRBJ2-6, is as follows: EAGVAQSPRYKIIEKRQSVAFWCNPISGHATLYWYQQILGQGPKLLIQFQNNGVVDDSQLPKDRFSAERLKGVDSTLKIQPAKLEDSAVYLCASSLGRGRTGANVLTFGAGSRLTVL.

Details on this clonotype: An end of the junction differs from the germline gene, which may be a read error. V usage is TRBV27 and J usage is TRBJ2-7; D possibly corresponds to TRBD2 (6 bases). Germline loops: CDR1 MNHEY, CDR2 SMNVEV (reference sequence). The CDR3 consists of 13 residues. The CDR3 DNA is TGTGCCAGCGTATCGGGACTTACCTACGAGCAGCACTTC. It translates to CASVSGLTYEQHF.

Here the CDR3 reads CASSYDRGLGNEQFF. CDR3 DNA: TGTGCCAGCAGCTACGACAGGGGGCTGGGCAATGAGCAGTTCTTC. This sequence joins TRBV7-2 and TRBJ2-1; 10 bases line up with TRBD1. The ends lost 4 bases at V and 6 bases at J; junction bases unmatched: 6. CDR1 is SGHTA and CDR2 is FQGNSA in the germline V gene. CDR3 length: 15 amino acids.

This clonotype was detected only a few times. The chain links TRBV7-2 to TRBJ2-7, with D possibly TRBD1 on 5 matching bases. V was shortened by 4 bases and J by 6 bases, with 10 bases between the two germline ends. This CDR3 comprises 12 residues. CDR1 is SGHTA, CDR2 FQGNSA, per germline. The CDR3 sequence is CASSSQGGEQYF. For the CDR3, the DNA is TGTGCCAGCAGCTCGCAGGGTGGCGAGCAGTACTTC.

The table lists this clonotype with a few counts. V usage is TRBV11-3 and J usage is TRBJ2-3; tentatively, D is TRBD2 (6 bases). Germline CDR1 is SGHNT and CDR2 is YENEEA. Trimming took off 6 bases at V and 0 bases at J, with 13 bases between the two ends. The CDR3 is 15 residues long. This CDR3 is CASSRGTASTDTQYF. The CDR3 DNA reads TGTGCCAGCAGTCGCGGGACGGCTAGCACAGATACGCAGTATTTT.

This clonotype was counted a few times. J is TRBJ1-2 and V is TRBV7-9; TRBD1 aligns across 7 bases. CDR3 length: 13 amino acids. V lost 6 bases, J lost 5 bases, and 6 bases stayed unmatched. Germline V CDR1 and CDR2: SEHNR, FQNEAQ (reference sequence). CDR3 region: CASSSTGHYGYTF. As DNA, the CDR3 is TGTGCCAGCAGTTCGACAGGGCATTATGGCTACACCTTC.

V is TRBV4-1 and J is TRBJ2-7; D perhaps matches TRBD2 (5 bases). The CDR3 contains 15 residues. V was cut by 1 base and J by 2 bases, with 12 bases left in between. Looked up from germline, CDR1 is MGHRA and CDR2 is YSYEKL. The CDR3: CASSQVGRGTYEQYF. DNA for the CDR3: TGCGCCAGCAGCCAAGTAGGGAGAGGCACCTACGAGCAGTACTTC.

This clonotype came up a few times. The chain recombines TRBV12-3 or TRBV12-4 with TRBJ1-4; the match to TRBD1 covers 7 bases. The CDR3 runs 13 residues. Losses at the gene ends were 5 bases for V and 5 bases for J; bases not matched to a gene: 2. CDR3 region: CASSRGQNEKLFF. The CDR3 coding sequence is TGTGCCAGCAGTCGGGGACAGAATGAAAAACTGTTTTTT.

This clonotype appeared once. Relative to the germline gene, one junction end is altered; a read error may explain this. In nucleotides, the CDR3 is TGTGCCCGGAGTCCTCAACCGACGACTCCCCAGCATTTT. Translating gives CARSPQPTTPQHF. The chain recombines TRBV30 with TRBJ1-5; no clear D. Germline V gives CDR1 GTSNPN, CDR2 SVGIG (reference sequence). The CDR3 extends over 13 amino acids.